The entry below gives a single TCR beta chain sequence along with its context. Its antigen is not known. This entry belongs to a study of CD8+ T cells in alopecia areata. The study, taken as a whole, reports: Compared with mice, patients displayed less clear TCR sharing, possibly for HLA-related reasons.

Obtained from alopecia areata patients were lesional scalp punch biopsies along with peripheral blood. Sorting of CD4+ and CD8+ T cells was performed on PBMCs. In each case, RNA was isolated and then reverse transcribed into cDNA as the sequencing template. Sequenced by immunoSEQ multiplex PCR; TCRdb stores in-frame clones only, minus some. Among roughly 250,000 clones listed, 65% to 70% were seen once. CDR3 length: 14 amino acids. Between the trimmed V and J ends, which lost 1 base and 8 bases, there was a span of 12 bases. Germline assignment: CDR1 SGHTA and CDR2 FQGTGA. The J gene is TRBJ2-1, the V gene TRBV7-3, with a possible D match to TRBD1 (5 bases). The input for sequencing was CD4+ T cells sorted from blood, taken at week 0. This clonotype was obtained from a human donor with alopecia areata. CDR3 sequence: CASSLRGRVDEQFF. CDR3 coding DNA: TGTGCCAGCAGCTTAAGGGGCAGGGTGGATGAGCAGTTCTTC.